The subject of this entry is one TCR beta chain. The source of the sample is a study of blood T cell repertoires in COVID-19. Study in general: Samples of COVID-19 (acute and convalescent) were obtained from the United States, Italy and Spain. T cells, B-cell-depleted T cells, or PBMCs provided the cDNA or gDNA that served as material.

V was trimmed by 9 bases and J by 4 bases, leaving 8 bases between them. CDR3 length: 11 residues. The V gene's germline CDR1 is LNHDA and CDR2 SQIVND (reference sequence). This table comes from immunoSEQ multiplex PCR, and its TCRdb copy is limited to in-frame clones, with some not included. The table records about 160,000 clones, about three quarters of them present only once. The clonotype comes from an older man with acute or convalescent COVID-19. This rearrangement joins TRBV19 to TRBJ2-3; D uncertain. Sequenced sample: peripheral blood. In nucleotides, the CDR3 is TGTGCCAGCGCTATTGCAGATACGCAGTATTTT. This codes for CASAIADTQYF.